This record concerns one TCR beta chain sequence. No antigen is known for it. The record originates from a study of response to subunit inactivated influenza vaccine. Whole-study findings and limits: Few new T cells, the authors suggested, are recruited by each seasonal influenza vaccination.

Trimming left V 7 bases short and J 3 bases short, with 13 bases between. Germline CDR1 and CDR2: SQVTM and ANQGSEA. This CDR3 is built from 13 residues. TCRdb called the RT-PCR reads again in MiXCR, with one record for every CDR3 protein. Altogether hundreds of thousands of distinct CDR3 sequences are present, less than 20% being singletons, with the ten largest covering around 10%. Here the sequenced sample was PBMCs from blood, taken about 11 days after vaccination. The rearrangement uses TRBV29-1 and TRBJ1-5; D not certain. The source is a man aged 50 to 59 who received an inactivated influenza vaccine. The CDR3 coding sequence is TGCAGCGCCTCGGACGGACTCAATCAGCCCCAGCATTTT. Its translation is CSASDGLNQPQHF.